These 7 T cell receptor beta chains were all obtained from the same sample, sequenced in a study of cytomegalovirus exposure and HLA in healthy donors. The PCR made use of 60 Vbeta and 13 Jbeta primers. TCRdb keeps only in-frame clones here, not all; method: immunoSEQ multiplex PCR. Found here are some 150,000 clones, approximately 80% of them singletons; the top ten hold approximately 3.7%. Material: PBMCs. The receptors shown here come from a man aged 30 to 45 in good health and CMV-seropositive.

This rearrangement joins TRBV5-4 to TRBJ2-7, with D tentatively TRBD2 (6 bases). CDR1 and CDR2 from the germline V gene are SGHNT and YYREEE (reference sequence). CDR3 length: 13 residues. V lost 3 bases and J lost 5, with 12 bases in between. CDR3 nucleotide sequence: TGTGCCAGCAGCTACCGGGACTGGGACGAGCAGTACTTC. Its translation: CASSYRDWDEQYF.

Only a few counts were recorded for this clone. CDR3 residues: CASRSGGPPLEQYF. The CDR3 DNA follows: TGTGCCAGCAGGAGCGGGGGGCCCCCACTCGAGCAGTACTTC. This sequence joins TRBV7-9 and TRBJ2-7; 9 nucleotides agree with TRBD2. V was clipped by 6 bases and J by 6 bases; unmatched bases: 9. The CDR3 sequence is 14 residues long. Germline V gives CDR1 SEHNR, CDR2 FQNEAQ (reference sequence).

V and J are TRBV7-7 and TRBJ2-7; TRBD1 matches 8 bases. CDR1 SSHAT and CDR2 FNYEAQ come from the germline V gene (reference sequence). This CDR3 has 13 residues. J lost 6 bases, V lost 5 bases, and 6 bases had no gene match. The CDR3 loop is CASSPGQGGEQYF. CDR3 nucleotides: TGTGCCAGCAGCCCAGGACAGGGTGGCGAGCAGTACTTC.

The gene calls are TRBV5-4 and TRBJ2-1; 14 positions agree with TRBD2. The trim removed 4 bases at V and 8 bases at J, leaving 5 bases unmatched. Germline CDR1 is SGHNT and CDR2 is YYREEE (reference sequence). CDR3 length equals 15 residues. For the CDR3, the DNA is TGTGCCAGCAGCGTTGGACTAGCGGGGGGTGATGAGCAGTTCTTC. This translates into CASSVGLAGGDEQFF.

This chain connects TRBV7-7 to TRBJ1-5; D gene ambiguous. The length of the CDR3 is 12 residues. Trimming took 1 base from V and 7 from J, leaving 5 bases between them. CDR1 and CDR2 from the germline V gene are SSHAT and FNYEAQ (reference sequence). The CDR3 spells CASSLGEQPQHF. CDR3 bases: TGTGCCAGCAGCTTAGGAGAACAGCCCCAGCATTTT.

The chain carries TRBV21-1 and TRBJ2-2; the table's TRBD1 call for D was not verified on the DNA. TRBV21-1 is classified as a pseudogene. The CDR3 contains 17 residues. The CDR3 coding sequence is TGTGCCAGCAGCGCCGGACAGGGAGGGTCCAACACCGGGGAGCTGTTTTTT. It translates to CASSAGQGGSNTGELFF.

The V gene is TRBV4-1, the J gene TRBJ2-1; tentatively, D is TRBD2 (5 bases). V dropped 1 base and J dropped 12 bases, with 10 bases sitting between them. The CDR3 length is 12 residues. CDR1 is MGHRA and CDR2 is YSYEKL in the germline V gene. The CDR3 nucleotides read TGCGCCAGCAGCCAAGGCGGGCAGGTGCAGTTCTTC. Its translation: CASSQGGQVQFF.